The next 22 T cell receptor beta chains were all read from a single sample in a study of human T cells and chemical hapten exposure. Stated time point: pre-sensitization, week 0. Treatment described: therapeutic diphenylcyclopropenone sensitization with weekly scalp DPC. TCRdb redid the calling of the RACE reads with MiXCR, one entry per CDR3 protein. The sample lists around 300,000 distinct CDR3 sequences, about 5% occurring once. The material was whole blood, obtained in connection with sensitization to the hapten diphenylcyclopropenone (DPC). The receptor source for this set is a young woman with alopecia areata. Some clones in this sample may be carry-over from other donors' samples.

This clonotype has ten or more counts. The CDR3 DNA reads as TGTGCCAGCAGTTATGAGGGGAATCAGCCCCAGCATTTT. Protein sequence: CASSYEGNQPQHF. The V gene is TRBV6-6, the J gene TRBJ1-5; possibly TRBD1 for D (5 bases). The CDR3 is 13 amino acids. The germline gives CDR1 MNHNY, CDR2 SVGAGI (reference sequence). The germline V and J ends were trimmed by 3 bases and 4 bases, with 7 bases remaining between them.

This clonotype was seen a few times. J is TRBJ1-5 and V is TRBV10-3; D might be TRBD1 (5 bases). CDR3 length: 14 residues. Germline V gene lookup returns CDR1 ENHRY and CDR2 SYGVKD. The V end was cut by 3 bases, the J end by 5 bases, with 11 bases between. Here the CDR3 DNA reads TGTGCCATCAGTGACGGGACCCGGGATCAGCCCCAGCATTTT. It yields the protein CAISDGTRDQPQHF.

This clonotype was seen a few times. The rearrangement links TRBV20-1 to TRBJ2-1, with no clear D. Germline V CDR1 and CDR2: DFQATT, SNEGSKA (reference sequence). This CDR3 has 12 residues. V gave up 5 bases and J gave up 8 bases, with 13 bases separating them. CDR3 region: CSALFAGHEQFF. The CDR3 DNA reads TGCAGTGCTCTCTTCGCCGGGCATGAGCAGTTCTTC.

This clonotype has just a few counts. V usage is TRBV28 and J usage is TRBJ2-1; 10 bases fit TRBD2. From germline, CDR1 is MDHEN and CDR2 SYDVKM. CDR3 size: 17 residues. V dropped 5 bases and J dropped 7; count of bases not matched to a gene: 14. DNA of the CDR3: TGTGCCAGCAGTCCGCCCCCAGCGGGGGGGCCGGGGAATGAGCAGTTCTTC. Amino acids: CASSPPPAGGPGNEQFF.

Many counts were recorded for this clonotype. V gene TRBV6-5 combines with J gene TRBJ1-1; the match to TRBD1 covers 7 bases. Unmatched junction bases numbered 0, after V lost 1 base and J lost 1 base. The CDR3 contains 14 residues. Germline loops: CDR1 MNHEY, CDR2 SVGAGI. The CDR3 DNA is TGTGCCAGCAGTTACTGGACAGGGAACACTGAAGCTTTCTTT. It translates to CASSYWTGNTEAFF.

This clonotype was seen a few times. The genes are TRBV27 and TRBJ2-2; possible D gene TRBD2, 5 bases. There are 14 residues in the CDR3. The germline V and J ends were trimmed by 4 bases and 6 bases, with 12 bases remaining between them. Germline V gene sequence: CDR1 MNHEY, CDR2 SMNVEV (reference sequence). The CDR3 nucleotides are TGTGCCAGCAGTTCGGGGTACAGAGCCGGGGAGCTGTTTTTT. The encoded protein is CASSSGYRAGELFF.

This clonotype was detected ten times or more. The gene calls are TRBV27 and TRBJ2-7; D is unclear. Germline V lookup: CDR1 MNHEY, CDR2 SMNVEV (reference sequence). The V end lost 6 bases, the J end lost 2 bases, and 11 bases lay between the germline ends. CDR3 length: 13 residues. The CDR3 is CASRSWAAYEQYF. The CDR3, as DNA: TGTGCCAGCAGGTCGTGGGCCGCCTACGAGCAGTACTTC.

This clonotype was observed many times. The J gene is TRBJ1-5, the V gene TRBV5-1; D remains unclear. Trimming removed 0 bases at V and 4 bases at J, with 5 bases between. The CDR3 extends over 13 amino acids. Germline V gene data show CDR1 as SGHRS and CDR2 as YFSETQ. For the CDR3, the DNA is TGCGCCAGCAGCTTGGATTTTAATCAGCCCCAGCATTTT. Its protein is CASSLDFNQPQHF.

In its sample, this clonotype was seen many times. The chain links TRBV7-8 to TRBJ2-5; 13 bases fit TRBD2. CDR3 length: 15 amino acids. Germline-derived CDR1 and CDR2 are SGHVS and FQNEAQ. The V and J ends lost 3 bases and 7 bases, in that order; junction bases with no gene match: 5. CDR3 sequence reads: CASSLTSGGSRTQYF. The CDR3 region has the DNA TGTGCCAGCAGCTTGACTAGCGGGGGGTCGAGGACCCAGTACTTC.

This clonotype occurred many times. The chain joins TRBV2 to TRBJ2-5; the match to TRBD1 covers 8 bases. This CDR3 region has 12 residues. Trimming took 10 bases from V and 1 from J; bases not matched to a gene: 2. CDR1 and CDR2 from the germline V gene are SNHLY and FYNNEI. As DNA, the CDR3 is TGTGCCACCGGGACAGGCCAAGAGACCCAGTACTTC. Encoded protein: CATGTGQETQYF.

This clonotype was seen ten or more times. The chain joins TRBV18 to TRBJ1-1; TRBD1 matches 10 bases. CDR1 KGHSH and CDR2 LQKENI come from the germline V gene. The trim removed 3 bases at V and 1 base at J, leaving 2 bases unmatched. This CDR3 has 15 amino acids. CDR3 sequence: CASSPWTGGNTEAFF. As DNA, the CDR3 is TGTGCCAGCTCACCGTGGACAGGGGGGAACACTGAAGCTTTCTTT.

This clonotype appeared many times. The rearrangement joins TRBV12-3 or TRBV12-4 to TRBJ1-2; D call uncertain. The length of the CDR3 is 12 residues. V gave up 3 bases and J gave up 8 bases, with 10 bases separating them. The CDR3 here is CASSFRGGGYTF. CDR3 sequence (DNA): TGTGCCAGCAGTTTCCGAGGTGGAGGCTACACCTTC.

This clonotype appeared a few times. This chain uses TRBV6-2 or TRBV6-3 with TRBJ2-7; D may be TRBD1 or TRBD2 (6 bases each). Germline CDR1 MNHEY, CDR2 SVGEGT. V shed 1 base and J shed 6 bases, with 13 bases lying between them. This CDR3 has 14 residues. The CDR3 DNA reads TGTGCCAGCAGTTACTGGGGAGGAGGGGGCGAGCAGTACTTC. Translation: CASSYWGGGGEQYF.

This clonotype was seen at least ten times. V and J are TRBV18 and TRBJ1-5; TRBD1 matches at 9 bases. This CDR3 has 13 amino acids. Trimming took 8 bases from V and 4 from J; bases not matched to a gene: 3. In germline, CDR1 is KGHSH, CDR2 LQKENI. In DNA, the CDR3 is TGTGCCAGCAGCGGGACAGGGAATCAGCCCCAGCATTTT. Residues: CASSGTGNQPQHF.

This clonotype was counted many times. The rearrangement links TRBV5-6 to TRBJ2-5; no reliable D call. CDR1 SGHDT and CDR2 YYEEEE come from the germline V gene. The CDR3 contains 11 residues. The V and J ends lost 4 bases and 7 bases respectively, with 8 bases between them. For the CDR3, the DNA is TGTGCCAGCAGCATGGAAGGGACCCAGTACTTC. This sequence encodes CASSMEGTQYF.

At least ten counts were recorded for this clonotype. The chain uses TRBV14 and TRBJ1-2; possibly TRBD1 for D (6 bases). The CDR3 is 13 amino acids. CDR1 and CDR2 from the germline V gene are SGHDN and FVKESK. Trimming took off 1 base at V and 7 bases at J, with 10 bases between the two ends. The CDR3 sequence is CASSQGTGFGYTF. The CDR3 DNA reads as TGTGCCAGCAGCCAAGGAACAGGGTTTGGCTACACCTTC. The whole variable domain, remainder taken from reference TRBV14 and TRBJ1-2, is EAGVTQFPSHSVIEKGQTVTLRCDPISGHDNLYWYRRVMGKEIKFLLHFVKESKQDESGMPNNRFLAERTGGTYSTLKVQPAELEDSGVYFCASSQGTGFGYTFGSGTRLTVV.

This clonotype was seen repeatedly, ten times or more. The chain links TRBV7-9 to TRBJ2-7; tentative D call: TRBD2 (5 bases). The CDR3 has 12 amino acids. Germline CDR1 SEHNR, CDR2 FQNEAQ (reference sequence). Trimming took off 7 bases at V and 4 bases at J, with 11 bases between the two ends. CDR3 nucleotides: TGTGCCAGCACAGCGTCGGGGTACGAGCAGTACTTC. Protein product: CASTASGYEQYF.

This clonotype was recorded a few times. The gene calls are TRBV28 and TRBJ2-3; no reliable D call. The CDR3 contains 15 residues. Germline CDR1 reads MDHEN; CDR2 reads SYDVKM. The V end was cut by 2 bases, the J end by 2 bases, with 11 bases between. CDR3 residues: CASSLKPAFTDTQYF. CDR3 bases: TGTGCCAGCAGTTTAAAGCCGGCCTTCACAGATACGCAGTATTTT.

There are a few counts of this clonotype. The gene calls are TRBV12-3 or TRBV12-4 and TRBJ1-5, with D unclear. The length of the CDR3 is 14 residues. V was shortened by 6 bases and J by 2 bases, with 11 bases between the two germline ends. CDR3 in amino acids: CASSIDNGNQPQHF. As DNA, the CDR3 is TGTGCCAGCAGCATAGACAACGGCAATCAGCCCCAGCATTTT.

This clonotype was detected many times. The CDR3 region is CASSYAGQGRYF. DNA of the CDR3: TGTGCCAGCAGTTACGCTGGGCAGGGTCGATACTTC. V gene TRBV6-2 or TRBV6-3 combines with J gene TRBJ2-4; D is perhaps TRBD1 (5 bases). The CDR3 has 12 amino acids. CDR1 is MNHEY, CDR2 SVGEGT, per germline. Deletions cut 2 bases from V and 16 bases from J, with 15 bases between.

This clonotype occurred many times. The chain is built from TRBV6-5 and TRBJ2-3; 7 positions agree with TRBD2. Germline CDR1 and CDR2: MNHEY and SVGAGI. The CDR3 sequence is 16 residues long. V shed 0 bases, J shed 6 bases, and the junction held 9 bases outside the gene matches. The CDR3 DNA follows: TGTGCCAGCAGTTACTCTCACGAGCGGGGATGGGATACGCAGTATTTT. Protein product: CASSYSHERGWDTQYF.

Many counts were recorded for this clonotype. This chain joins TRBV15 and TRBJ1-2; a weak D match, TRBD1 (5 bases). The CDR3 is made up of 19 amino acids. Germline V gene sequence: CDR1 LNHNV, CDR2 YYDKDF (reference sequence). Trimming removed 4 bases at V and 2 bases at J, with 26 bases between. DNA of the CDR3: TGTGCCACCAGCACCATAGCCTCCCCGGGACCTAAAGGCAACTATGGCTACACCTTC. Protein: CATSTIASPGPKGNYGYTF.